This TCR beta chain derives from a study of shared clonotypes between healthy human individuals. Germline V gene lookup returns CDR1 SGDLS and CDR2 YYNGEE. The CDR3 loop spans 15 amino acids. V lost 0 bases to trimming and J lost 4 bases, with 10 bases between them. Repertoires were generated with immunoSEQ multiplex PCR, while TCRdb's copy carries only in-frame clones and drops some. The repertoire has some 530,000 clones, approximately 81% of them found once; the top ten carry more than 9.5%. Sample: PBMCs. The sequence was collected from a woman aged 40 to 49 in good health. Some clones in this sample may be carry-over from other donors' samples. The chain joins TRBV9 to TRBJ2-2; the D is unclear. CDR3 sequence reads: CASSVVGRPTGELFF. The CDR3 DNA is TGTGCCAGCAGCGTAGTCGGCCGCCCCACCGGGGAGCTGTTTTTT.